This T cell receptor beta chain was sequenced in a study of response to subunit inactivated influenza vaccine. Study-level points and caveats: Authors suggested seasonal influenza vaccinations each recruit few new T cells.

Germline loops: CDR1 SGHVS, CDR2 FQNEAQ. Trimming stripped 7 bases from V and 6 bases from J, with 11 bases between. The length of the CDR3 is 12 residues. TCRdb redid the calling of the RT-PCR reads with MiXCR, one entry per CDR3 protein. The sample has 700,000 to 900,000 distinct CDR3 sequences, 20% to 25% seen once. This clonotype was observed a few times. Its target is not known. This sample comprised PBMCs from blood, obtained 5 days after vaccination. The genes are TRBV7-8 and TRBJ2-3; D ambiguous. The clonotype originates from a man aged 45-65 years who received an inactivated influenza vaccine. CDR3 sequence reads: CASTVRLDTQYF. DNA for the CDR3: TGTGCCAGCACCGTCCGATTGGATACGCAGTATTTT. Using reference TRBV7-8 and TRBJ2-3 for the parts outside the CDR3, the full variable domain is GAGVSQSPRYKVAKRGQDVALRCDPISGHVSLFWYQQALGQGPEFLTYFQNEAQLDKSGLPSDRFFAERPEGSVSTLKIQRTQQEDSAVYLCASTVRLDTQYFGPGTRLTVL.